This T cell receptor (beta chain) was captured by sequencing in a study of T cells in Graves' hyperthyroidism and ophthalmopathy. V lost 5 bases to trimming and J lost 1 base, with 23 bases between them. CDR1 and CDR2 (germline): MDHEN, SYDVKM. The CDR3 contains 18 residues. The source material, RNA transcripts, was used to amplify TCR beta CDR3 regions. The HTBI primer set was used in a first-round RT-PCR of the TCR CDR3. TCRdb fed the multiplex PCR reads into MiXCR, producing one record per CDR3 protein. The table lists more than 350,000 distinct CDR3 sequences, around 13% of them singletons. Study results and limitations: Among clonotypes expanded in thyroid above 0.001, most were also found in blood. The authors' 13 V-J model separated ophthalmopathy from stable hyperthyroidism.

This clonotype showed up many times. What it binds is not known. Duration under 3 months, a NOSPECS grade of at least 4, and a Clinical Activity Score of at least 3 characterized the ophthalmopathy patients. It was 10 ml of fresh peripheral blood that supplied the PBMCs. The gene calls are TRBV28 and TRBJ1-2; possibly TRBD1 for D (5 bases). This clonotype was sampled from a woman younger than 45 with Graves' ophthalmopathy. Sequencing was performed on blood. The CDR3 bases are TGTGCCAGCAGTCCCGGGTGGGACCCCTTAGGCCTTAACTATGGCTACACCTTC. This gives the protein CASSPGWDPLGLNYGYTF.